One and the same sample provided the 30 T cell receptor beta chains below, sequenced in a study of T cell responses to AZD1222 COVID-19 vaccine. TCRdb's table, derived via immunoSEQ multiplex PCR, lists solely in-frame clones and lacks some. The table includes fewer than 150,000 clones, 89% detected once. This specimen consisted of peripheral blood, obtained on day 0 of AZD1222 vaccination. The receptor source for this set is an adult in good health.

V and J are TRBV2 and TRBJ1-5; D gene ambiguous. CDR3 length: 15 residues. V lost 3 bases to trimming and J lost 6 bases, with 15 bases between them. Per the germline V gene, CDR1 is SNHLY and CDR2 is FYNNEI. The DNA for the CDR3 is TGTGCCAGCAGTGACCGGACGAGGGCGGCTCAGCCCCAGCATTTT. This translates into CASSDRTRAAQPQHF.

V is TRBV7-2 and J is TRBJ2-1; 11 positions agree with TRBD2. CDR3 length: 17 amino acids. Germline V gene lookup returns CDR1 SGHTA and CDR2 FQGNSA. The J segment lost 2 bases and the V segment lost 4 bases, leaving 7 bases of the junction unmatched. CDR3 bases: TGTGCCAGCAGCTCCTGGACTAGCGGGCCTACCTACAATGAGCAGTTCTTC. Amino acid sequence: CASSSWTSGPTYNEQFF.

This sequence joins TRBV3-1 (or the pseudogene TRBV3-2) and TRBJ2-2, with a possible D match to TRBD2 (5 bases). Germline-derived CDR1 and CDR2 are LGHDT and YNNKEL (reference sequence). V lost 4 bases and J 4 bases, leaving 10 bases between the germline ends. The CDR3 totals 14 residues. This chain's CDR3 is CASSLQAGTGELFF. The CDR3 DNA follows: TGTGCCAGCAGCCTCCAGGCGGGCACCGGGGAGCTGTTTTTT.

A few counts support this clone. J is TRBJ2-1 and V is TRBV11-2; D not certain. V shed 2 bases and J shed 0 bases, with 11 bases lying between them. Germline V gene sequence: CDR1 SGHAT, CDR2 FQNNGV. This CDR3 has 16 residues. The CDR3 nucleotides read TGTGCCAGCAGCTTAAGGCTTAGGAGCTCCTACAATGAGCAGTTCTTC. Its translation: CASSLRLRSSYNEQFF. The full variable domain, completed using reference TRBV11-2 and TRBJ2-1, is EAGVAQSPRYKIIEKRQSVAFWCNPISGHATLYWYQQILGQGPKLLIQFQNNGVVDDSQLPKDRFSAERLKGVDSTLKIQPAKLEDSAVYLCASSLRLRSSYNEQFFGPGTRLTVL.

The J gene is TRBJ1-1, the V gene TRBV2; no clear D. V lost 7 bases to trimming and J lost 6 bases, with 9 bases between them. The CDR3 extends over 11 amino acids. Per germline, CDR1 SNHLY and CDR2 FYNNEI. CDR3 sequence reads: CASIAGAEAFF. The CDR3 coding sequence is TGTGCCAGCATTGCTGGGGCTGAAGCTTTCTTT.

The chain combines TRBV18 with TRBJ1-3; D remains ambiguous. The CDR3 length is 20 residues. CDR1 is KGHSH, CDR2 LQKENI, per germline. Trimming cost V 1 base and J 1 base, with 23 bases left between them. CDR3 sequence: CASSPRLDGRRQESGNTIYF. The CDR3 DNA is TGTGCCAGCTCACCACGGTTAGACGGCAGACGGCAGGAATCTGGAAACACCATATATTTT. Looking up the rest from reference TRBV18 and TRBJ1-3 gives the full variable domain: NAGVMQNPRHLVRRRGQEARLRCSPMKGHSHVYWYRQLPEEGLKFMVYLQKENIIDESGMPKERFSAEFPKEGPSILRIQQVVRGDSAAYFCASSPRLDGRRQESGNTIYFGEGSWLTVV.

The rearrangement links TRBV15 to TRBJ2-1; TRBD2 agrees at 13 bases. The CDR3 consists of 17 residues. V was pared by 0 bases and J by 9 bases, with 8 bases of the junction left unmatched. The germline CDR1 and CDR2 sequences are LNHNV and YYDKDF (reference sequence). As DNA, the CDR3 is TGTGCCACCAGCAGAGATCTGGGACTAGCGGGGCTTAGTGAGCAGTTCTTC. Its translation: CATSRDLGLAGLSEQFF.

The chain combines TRBV18 with TRBJ2-5, with D hard to call. Germline V gene sequence: CDR1 KGHSH, CDR2 LQKENI. The CDR3 spans 13 residues. V was shortened by 3 bases and J by 4 bases, with 9 bases between the two germline ends. In nucleotides, the CDR3 is TGTGCCAGCTCACCGGCTGTGGCAGAGACCCAGTACTTC. This gives the protein CASSPAVAETQYF.

This chain links TRBV19 with TRBJ2-7; 7 nucleotides match TRBD1. The CDR3 is 13 amino acids. Germline V gene lookup returns CDR1 LNHDA and CDR2 SQIVND (reference sequence). Germline trimming cut 2 bases from V and 3 bases from J; bases unmatched to any gene: 1. The CDR3, as DNA: TGTGCCAGTAGTATAAGGACAGGCTACGAGCAGTACTTC. This encodes CASSIRTGYEQYF.

This clone was counted once. The V gene is TRBV5-1, the J gene TRBJ1-1; 7 nucleotides agree with TRBD1. V was clipped by 4 bases and J by 8 bases; unmatched bases: 2. The CDR3 has 11 amino acids. CDR1 and CDR2 (germline): SGHRS, YFSETQ. CDR3 DNA: TGCGCCAGCAGCCTGGGACAGGAAGCTTTCTTT. Protein: CASSLGQEAFF.

The chain is built from TRBV15 and TRBJ1-1; D remains unclear. V lost 2 bases and J 5 bases, leaving 3 bases between the germline ends. Germline V lookup: CDR1 LNHNV, CDR2 YYDKDF (reference sequence). The CDR3 runs 11 residues. CDR3 residues: CATSRRTEAFF. Written as DNA, the CDR3 is TGTGCCACCAGCAGAAGGACTGAAGCTTTCTTT.

This chain connects TRBV6-5 to TRBJ1-5; 8 bases are a match to TRBD1. In germline, CDR1 is MNHEY, CDR2 SVGAGI. After removal of 7 bases from V and 1 base from J, the junction contained 6 bases not matched to a gene. The CDR3 extends over 15 amino acids. The CDR3 DNA follows: TGTGCCAGCACCCAGGACAGGGTAAGCAATCAGCCCCAGCATTTT. Encoded protein: CASTQDRVSNQPQHF.

The chain is built from TRBV7-8 and TRBJ2-5, with unresolved D. CDR1 is SGHVS, CDR2 FQNEAQ, per germline. Trimming shortened V by 2 bases and J by 5 bases, and 6 bases separated the two germline ends. This CDR3 region has 12 residues. Written as DNA, the CDR3 is TGTGCCAGCAGCTTATTTCGGGAGACCCAGTACTTC. Protein product: CASSLFRETQYF.

This chain joins TRBV27 and TRBJ1-4; D possibly corresponds to TRBD1 (6 bases). CDR1 and CDR2 from the germline V gene are MNHEY and SMNVEV (reference sequence). The V gene lost 6 bases and the J gene lost 3 bases, with 11 bases spanning the gap. The length of the CDR3 is 14 residues. The CDR3 region is CASSTGMANEKLFF. As DNA, the CDR3 is TGTGCCAGCAGCACAGGGATGGCTAATGAAAAACTGTTTTTT.

This chain links TRBV6-5 with TRBJ1-3; the match to TRBD1 covers 8 bases. Trimming took 8 bases from V and 2 from J; bases not matched to a gene: 5. This CDR3 spans 14 amino acids. Germline V gene lookup returns CDR1 MNHEY and CDR2 SVGAGI. The chain's CDR3 is CASRTGSTGNTIYF. The DNA for the CDR3 is TGTGCCAGCCGGACAGGGTCAACTGGAAACACCATATATTTT.

The V and J genes are TRBV4-1 and TRBJ2-1; 8 bases agree with TRBD2. The germline gives CDR1 MGHRA, CDR2 YSYEKL. The V and J ends lost 6 bases and 2 bases, in that order; junction bases with no gene match: 6. The CDR3 covers 15 residues. The CDR3 is CASSRLAHTYNEQFF. The DNA of the CDR3 is TGCGCCAGCAGTCGACTAGCGCATACCTACAATGAGCAGTTCTTC.

The CDR3 reads CASKIMEAFF. In DNA form, the CDR3 reads TGCGCCAGCAAAATTATGGAGGCTTTCTTT. The chain is built from TRBV10-1 and TRBJ1-1; D not resolved. CDR1 is WNHNN and CDR2 is SYGVQD in the germline V gene (reference sequence). The CDR3 runs to 10 residues. The V end was cut by 7 bases, the J end by 11 bases, with 11 bases between.

CDR3 in DNA: TGCAGCGTTTCCGGACAGAACTCAGGGTACTACGAGCAGTACTTC. It translates to CSVSGQNSGYYEQYF. V usage is TRBV29-1 and J usage is TRBJ2-7; a weak D match, TRBD1 (6 bases). V was trimmed by 5 bases and J by 3 bases, leaving 20 bases between them. CDR1 is SQVTM and CDR2 is ANQGSEA in the germline V gene. The CDR3 is made up of 15 amino acids.

The J gene is TRBJ1-1, the V gene TRBV5-4, with D perhaps matching TRBD1 (5 bases). The V end lost 4 bases, the J end lost 2 bases, and 18 bases lay between the germline ends. The CDR3 totals 16 residues. Germline V gives CDR1 SGHNT, CDR2 YYREEE (reference sequence). As DNA, the CDR3 is TGTGCCAGCAGCCCTAGAATGGGCGGGGGAAACACTGAAGCTTTCTTT. This sequence encodes CASSPRMGGGNTEAFF.

The genes are TRBV19 and TRBJ1-2; D is ambiguous. Germline V gene lookup returns CDR1 LNHDA and CDR2 SQIVND (reference sequence). This CDR3 is 13 amino acids long. V lost 7 bases, J lost 5 bases, and 14 bases lay in between. Here the CDR3 DNA reads TGTGCCAGTACCCCCACCGTGGGTTATGGCTACACCTTC. Encoded protein: CASTPTVGYGYTF. Looking up the rest from reference TRBV19 and TRBJ1-2 gives the full variable domain: DGGITQSPKYLFRKEGQNVTLSCEQNLNHDAMYWYRQDPGQGLRLIYYSQIVNDFQKGDIAEGYSVSREKKESFPLTVTSAQKNPTAFYLCASTPTVGYGYTFGSGTRLTVV.

The gene calls are TRBV2 and TRBJ1-5; no definite D call. This CDR3 is 14 amino acids long. Germline lookup yields CDR1 SNHLY and CDR2 FYNNEI. V was shortened by 3 bases and J by 5 bases, with 11 bases between the two germline ends. The CDR3: CASSDFGFYQPQHF. For the CDR3, the DNA is TGTGCCAGCAGTGATTTCGGGTTTTATCAGCCCCAGCATTTT.

V and J are TRBV11-2 and TRBJ2-7; D gene unclear. Per germline, CDR1 SGHAT and CDR2 FQNNGV. V shed 2 bases and J shed 5 bases, with 10 bases lying between them. The CDR3 has 13 residues. The CDR3: CASSLSLYDEQYF. In nucleotides, the CDR3 is TGTGCCAGCAGCTTAAGTTTGTATGACGAGCAGTACTTC.

This chain uses TRBV4-1 with TRBJ1-1, with D possibly being TRBD1 (5 bases). Per the germline V gene, CDR1 is MGHRA and CDR2 is YSYEKL. V lost 2 bases to trimming and J lost 10 bases, with 14 bases between them. The CDR3 totals 13 residues. This chain's CDR3 is CASSQPLLGVAFF. The CDR3 DNA follows: TGCGCCAGCAGCCAACCGCTTCTAGGGGTAGCTTTCTTT.

The genes are TRBV6-5 and TRBJ2-1, with TRBD1 as a possible D gene (6 bases). The CDR3 consists of 14 residues. Trimming pared 8 bases from V and 0 bases from J, leaving 11 bases between. Germline CDR1 and CDR2: MNHEY and SVGAGI. CDR3 DNA: TGTGCCAGCGAAACAGGGAGCTCCTACAATGAGCAGTTCTTC. It specifies CASETGSSYNEQFF.

This sequence joins TRBV27 and TRBJ2-2; possibly TRBD1 for D (6 bases). The CDR3 is 15 residues long. Per germline, CDR1 MNHEY and CDR2 SMNVEV (reference sequence). The V end lost 6 bases, the J end lost 3 bases, and 14 bases lay between the germline ends. The CDR3 is CASSLFAGDTGELFF. CDR3 nucleotides: TGTGCCAGCAGCCTCTTTGCAGGGGACACCGGGGAGCTGTTTTTT.

Turning to this clone: At the DNA level, this CDR3 is encoded by other sequences in the same sample as well. This chain connects TRBV5-1 to TRBJ1-2, with unresolved D. Germline V gene lookup returns CDR1 SGHRS and CDR2 YFSETQ. V was cut by 0 bases and J by 4 bases, with 7 bases left in between. This CDR3 is 13 amino acids long. For the CDR3, the DNA is TGCGCCAGCAGCTTGGGGGGAGGCTATGGCTACACCTTC. Translation: CASSLGGGYGYTF.

This chain joins TRBV19 and TRBJ1-1, with TRBD1 matching 8 bases. In germline, CDR1 is LNHDA, CDR2 SQIVND (reference sequence). CDR3 length equals 15 residues. V lost 5 bases, J lost 4 bases, and 9 bases stayed unmatched. The CDR3, as DNA: TGTGCCAGTAGTCTGGGCAACAGGGGGGTCACTGAAGCTTTCTTT. This encodes CASSLGNRGVTEAFF.

The chain joins TRBV25-1 to TRBJ1-1, with D possibly matching TRBD1 (5 bases). The germline V gene has CDR1 MGHDK and CDR2 SYGVNS. The V and J ends lost 5 bases and 4 bases respectively, with 14 bases between them. The CDR3 length is 14 residues. CDR3 DNA sequence: TGTGCCAGCAGTATGTTAGCCCAGGGCACTGAAGCTTTCTTT. It yields the protein CASSMLAQGTEAFF.

The chain recombines TRBV5-6 with TRBJ1-1; tentative D call: TRBD1 (6 bases). The V end lost 7 bases, the J end lost 5 bases, and 27 bases lay between the germline ends. Germline CDR1 reads SGHDT; CDR2 reads YYEEEE. The length of the CDR3 is 17 residues. In nucleotides, the CDR3 is TGTGCCAGCGGCTCACTACGTTTCCAGGGGAGGAGGACTGAAGCTTTCTTT. This codes for CASGSLRFQGRRTEAFF.

The sample holds a few counts of this clone. This chain joins TRBV6-1 and TRBJ1-2; D remains ambiguous. The V and J ends lost 2 bases and 0 bases respectively, with 13 bases between them. Germline lookup yields CDR1 MNHNS and CDR2 SASEGT. This CDR3 region has 16 residues. CDR3 loop: CASSEKADFTNYGYTF. The CDR3 DNA follows: TGTGCCAGCAGTGAAAAGGCAGACTTTACTAACTATGGCTACACCTTC.